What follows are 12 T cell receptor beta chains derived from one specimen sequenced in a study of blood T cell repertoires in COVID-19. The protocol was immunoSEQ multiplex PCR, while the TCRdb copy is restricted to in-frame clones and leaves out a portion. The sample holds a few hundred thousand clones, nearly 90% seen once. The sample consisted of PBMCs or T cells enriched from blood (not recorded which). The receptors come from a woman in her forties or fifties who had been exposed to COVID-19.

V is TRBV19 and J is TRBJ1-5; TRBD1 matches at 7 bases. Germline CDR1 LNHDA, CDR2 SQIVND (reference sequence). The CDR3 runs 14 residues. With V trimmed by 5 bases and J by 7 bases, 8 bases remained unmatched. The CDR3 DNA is TGTGCCAGTAGTGTTCGACAGGGAAACCAGCCCCAGCATTTT. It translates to CASSVRQGNQPQHF.

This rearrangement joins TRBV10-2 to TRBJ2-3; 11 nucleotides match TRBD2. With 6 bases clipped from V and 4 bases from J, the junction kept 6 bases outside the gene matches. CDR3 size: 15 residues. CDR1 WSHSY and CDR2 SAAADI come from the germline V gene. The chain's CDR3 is CASRVAGGGADTQYF. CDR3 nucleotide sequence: TGCGCCAGCAGGGTAGCGGGGGGGGGCGCAGATACGCAGTATTTT.

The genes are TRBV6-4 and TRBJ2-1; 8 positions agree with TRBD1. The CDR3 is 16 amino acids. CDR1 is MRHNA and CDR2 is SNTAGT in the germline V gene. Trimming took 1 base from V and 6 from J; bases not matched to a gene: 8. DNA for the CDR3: TGTGCCAGCAGTGACTTCGAGACAGGGGAACCCAATGAGCAGTTCTTC. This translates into CASSDFETGEPNEQFF.

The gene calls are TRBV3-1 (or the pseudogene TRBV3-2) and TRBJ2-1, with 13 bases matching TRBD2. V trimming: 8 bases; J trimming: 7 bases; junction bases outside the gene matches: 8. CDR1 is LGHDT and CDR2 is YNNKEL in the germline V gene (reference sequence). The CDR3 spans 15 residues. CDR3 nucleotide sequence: TGTGCCAGCCGACCGACTAGCGGGGGGTTTAATGAGCAGTTCTTC. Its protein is CASRPTSGGFNEQFF.

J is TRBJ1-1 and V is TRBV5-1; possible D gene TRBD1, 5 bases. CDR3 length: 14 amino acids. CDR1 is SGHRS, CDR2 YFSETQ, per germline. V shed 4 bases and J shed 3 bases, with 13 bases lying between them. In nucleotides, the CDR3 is TGCGCCAGCAGCCCACGTGGGGGGTACACTGAAGCTTTCTTT. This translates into CASSPRGGYTEAFF.

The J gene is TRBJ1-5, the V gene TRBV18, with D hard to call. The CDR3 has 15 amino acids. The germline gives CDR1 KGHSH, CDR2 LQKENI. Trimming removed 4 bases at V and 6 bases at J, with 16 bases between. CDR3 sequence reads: CASSQDTSPSQPQHF. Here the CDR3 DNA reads TGTGCCAGCTCACAAGATACAAGTCCTTCTCAGCCCCAGCATTTT.

CDR3 sequence (DNA): TGTGCCATAGCTTCTGGGGGGAACTACGAGCAGTACTTC. Amino acid sequence: CAIASGGNYEQYF. J is TRBJ2-7 and V is TRBV10-3, with D possibly being TRBD2 (6 bases). Germline V lookup: CDR1 ENHRY, CDR2 SYGVKD. This CDR3 is 13 amino acids long. V dropped 9 bases and J dropped 3 bases, with 15 bases sitting between them.

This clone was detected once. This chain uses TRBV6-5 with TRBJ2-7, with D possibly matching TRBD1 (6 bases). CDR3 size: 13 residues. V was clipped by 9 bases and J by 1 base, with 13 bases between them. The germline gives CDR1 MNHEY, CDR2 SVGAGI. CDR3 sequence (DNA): TGTGCCAGTACGACAGGCGTTTCCTACGAGCAGTACTTC. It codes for CASTTGVSYEQYF.

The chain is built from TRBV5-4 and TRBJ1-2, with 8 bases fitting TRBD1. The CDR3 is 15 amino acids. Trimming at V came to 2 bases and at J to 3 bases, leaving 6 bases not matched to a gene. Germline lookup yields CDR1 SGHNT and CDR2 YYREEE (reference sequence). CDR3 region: CASSLLPTGDYGYTF. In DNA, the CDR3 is TGTGCCAGCAGCTTATTACCGACAGGGGACTATGGCTACACCTTC.

For the CDR3, the DNA is TGTGCCAGCAGTCTTCGGGGGGCTGGCACAGATACGCAGTATTTT. It encodes CASSLRGAGTDTQYF. This chain links TRBV28 with TRBJ2-3, with D perhaps matching TRBD2 (7 bases). Trimming removed 5 bases from V and 1 base from J, with 13 bases in between. This CDR3 contains 15 residues. Germline lookup yields CDR1 MDHEN and CDR2 SYDVKM. The full variable domain, its missing parts supplied by reference TRBV28 and TRBJ2-3, is DVKVTQSSRYLVKRTGEKVFLECVQDMDHENMFWYRQDPGLGLRLIYFSYDVKMKEKGDIPEGYSVSREKKERFSLILESASTNQTSMYLCASSLRGAGTDTQYFGPGTRLTVL.

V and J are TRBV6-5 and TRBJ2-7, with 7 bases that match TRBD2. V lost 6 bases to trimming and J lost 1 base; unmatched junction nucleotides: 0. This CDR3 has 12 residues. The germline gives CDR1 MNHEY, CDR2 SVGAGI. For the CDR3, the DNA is TGTGCCAGCAGACTAGCGTCCTACGAGCAGTACTTC. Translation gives CASRLASYEQYF.

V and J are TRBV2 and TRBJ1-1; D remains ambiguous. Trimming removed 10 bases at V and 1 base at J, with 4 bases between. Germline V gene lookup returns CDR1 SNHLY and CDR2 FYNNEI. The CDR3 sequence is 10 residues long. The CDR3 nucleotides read TGTGCCACCAAGAACACTGAAGCTTTCTTT. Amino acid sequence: CATKNTEAFF.